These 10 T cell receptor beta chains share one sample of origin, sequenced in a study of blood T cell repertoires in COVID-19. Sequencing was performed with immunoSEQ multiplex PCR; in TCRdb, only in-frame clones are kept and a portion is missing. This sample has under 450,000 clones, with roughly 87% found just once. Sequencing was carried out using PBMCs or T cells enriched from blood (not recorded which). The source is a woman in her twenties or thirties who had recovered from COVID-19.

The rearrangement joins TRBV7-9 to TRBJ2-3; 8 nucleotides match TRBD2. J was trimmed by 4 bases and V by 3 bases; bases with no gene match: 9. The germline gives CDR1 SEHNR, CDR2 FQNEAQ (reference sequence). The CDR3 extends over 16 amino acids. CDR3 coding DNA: TGTGCCAGCAGCTTCCCCCTGGGACTAGAAGCAGATACGCAGTATTTT. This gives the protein CASSFPLGLEADTQYF.

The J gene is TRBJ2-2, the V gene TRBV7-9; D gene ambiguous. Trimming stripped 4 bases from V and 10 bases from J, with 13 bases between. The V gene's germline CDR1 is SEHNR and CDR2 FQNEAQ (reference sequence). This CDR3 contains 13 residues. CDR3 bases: TGTGCCAGCAGCTCAACGTTGCTAGAGGAGCTGTTTTTT. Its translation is CASSSTLLEELFF.

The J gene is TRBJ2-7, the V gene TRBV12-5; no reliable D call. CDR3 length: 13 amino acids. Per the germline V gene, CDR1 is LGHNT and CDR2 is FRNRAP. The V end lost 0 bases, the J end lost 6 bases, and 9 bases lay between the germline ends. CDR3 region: CASGLVKSSEQYF. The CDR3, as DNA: TGTGCTAGTGGTTTGGTAAAGTCGAGCGAGCAGTACTTC.

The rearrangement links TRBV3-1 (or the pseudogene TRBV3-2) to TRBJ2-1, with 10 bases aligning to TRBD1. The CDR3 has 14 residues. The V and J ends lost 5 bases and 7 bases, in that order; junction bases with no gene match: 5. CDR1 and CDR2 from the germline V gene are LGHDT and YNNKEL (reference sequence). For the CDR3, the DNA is TGTGCCAGCAGCGCCGGGGACAGGGGAAATGAGCAGTTCTTC. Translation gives CASSAGDRGNEQFF.

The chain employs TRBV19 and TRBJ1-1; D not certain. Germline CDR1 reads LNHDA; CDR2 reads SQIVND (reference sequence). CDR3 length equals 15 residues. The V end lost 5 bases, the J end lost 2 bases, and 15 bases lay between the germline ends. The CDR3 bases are TGTGCCAGTAGTTCACGGGGAGGCATCAACACTGAAGCTTTCTTT. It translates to CASSSRGGINTEAFF.

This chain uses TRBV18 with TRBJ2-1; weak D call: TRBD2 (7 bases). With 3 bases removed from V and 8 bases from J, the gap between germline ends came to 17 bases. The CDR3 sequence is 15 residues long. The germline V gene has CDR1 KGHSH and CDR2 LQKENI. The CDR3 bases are TGTGCCAGCTCACCTGGACTAGGTTCAGGGGATGAGCAGTTCTTC. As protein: CASSPGLGSGDEQFF.

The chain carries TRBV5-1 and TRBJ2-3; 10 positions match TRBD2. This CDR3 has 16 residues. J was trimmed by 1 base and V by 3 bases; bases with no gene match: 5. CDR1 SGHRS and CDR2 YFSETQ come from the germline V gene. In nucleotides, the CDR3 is TGCGCCAGCAGCTCACCTAGCGGGAGTCGCACAGATACGCAGTATTTT. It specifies CASSSPSGSRTDTQYF.

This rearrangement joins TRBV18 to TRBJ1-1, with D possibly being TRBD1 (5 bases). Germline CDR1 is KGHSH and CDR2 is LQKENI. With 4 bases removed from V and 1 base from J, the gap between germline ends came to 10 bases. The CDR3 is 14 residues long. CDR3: CASSLDSQNTEAFF. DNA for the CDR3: TGTGCCAGCTCACTAGACAGCCAGAACACTGAAGCTTTCTTT.

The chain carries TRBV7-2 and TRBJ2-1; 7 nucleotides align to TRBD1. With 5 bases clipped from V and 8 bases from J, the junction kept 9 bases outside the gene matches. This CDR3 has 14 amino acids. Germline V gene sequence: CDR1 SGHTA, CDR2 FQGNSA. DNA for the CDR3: TGTGCCAGCAGCGGACGACAGGGTTTCTATGAGCAGTTCTTC. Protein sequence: CASSGRQGFYEQFF.

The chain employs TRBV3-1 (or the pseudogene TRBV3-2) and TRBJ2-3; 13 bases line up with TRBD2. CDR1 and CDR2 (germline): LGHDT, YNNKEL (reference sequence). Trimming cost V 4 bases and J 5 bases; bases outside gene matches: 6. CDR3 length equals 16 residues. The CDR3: CASSRVLAGGRDTQYF. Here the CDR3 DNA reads TGTGCCAGCAGCCGGGTACTAGCGGGGGGGCGAGATACGCAGTATTTT.